The 16 T cell receptor beta chains reported below all come from one sample, sequenced in a study of human T cells and chemical hapten exposure. Regarding time point: patch test 1, 2 weeks after DPC sensitization. This sample's treatment: therapeutic diphenylcyclopropenone sensitization with weekly scalp DPC. TCRdb processed the RACE reads anew with MiXCR; each CDR3 protein has one entry. The sample holds around 380,000 distinct CDR3 sequences; about 4.4% are singletons and the top ten take approximately 2.5%. Here the sequenced sample was whole blood, taken in connection with sensitization to the hapten diphenylcyclopropenone (DPC). These receptors were obtained from a woman aged 45-65 years with alopecia areata. Some clones in this sample may be carry-over from other donors' samples.

This clonotype was observed at least ten times. The rearrangement links TRBV4-2 to TRBJ2-7, with TRBD1 matching over 7 bases. Germline lookup yields CDR1 LGHNA and CDR2 YNFKEQ. CDR3 length: 15 amino acids. The J segment lost 5 bases and the V segment lost 0 bases, leaving 7 bases of the junction unmatched. The CDR3 loop reads CASSQEGGYRDEQYF. The CDR3 nucleotides are TGTGCCAGCAGCCAAGAAGGGGGCTATAGAGACGAGCAGTACTTC.

This clonotype was picked up many times. The genes are TRBV9 and TRBJ1-1; tentative D call: TRBD1 (5 bases). The CDR3 is 13 amino acids. V was trimmed by 5 bases and J by 5 bases, leaving 13 bases between them. In germline, CDR1 is SGDLS, CDR2 YYNGEE. The CDR3 loop is CASSVVGRTEAFF. For the CDR3, the DNA is TGTGCCAGCAGTGTGGTGGGGCGAACTGAAGCTTTCTTT.

The CDR3 here is CATSDIEFQGLKAEAFF. CDR3 bases: TGTGCCACCAGTGATATCGAATTCCAGGGGCTAAAGGCTGAAGCTTTCTTT. The gene calls are TRBV24-1 and TRBJ1-1; possibly TRBD1 for D (6 bases). V was clipped by 3 bases and J by 6 bases, with 22 bases between them. Germline V gene lookup returns CDR1 KGHDR and CDR2 SFDVKD. The CDR3 extends over 17 amino acids.

There are many counts of this clonotype. This sequence joins TRBV11-2 and TRBJ1-3, with D hard to call. There are 14 residues in the CDR3. The ends were cut back, 0 bases at V and 0 bases at J, with 3 bases in the middle. Looked up from germline, CDR1 is SGHAT and CDR2 is FQNNGV. This CDR3 is CASSLEGSGNTIYF. The CDR3 region has the DNA TGTGCCAGCAGCTTAGAAGGCTCTGGAAACACCATATATTTT. The full variable domain, with the rest looked up from reference TRBV11-2 and TRBJ1-3, is EAGVAQSPRYKIIEKRQSVAFWCNPISGHATLYWYQQILGQGPKLLIQFQNNGVVDDSQLPKDRFSAERLKGVDSTLKIQPAKLEDSAVYLCASSLEGSGNTIYFGEGSWLTVV.

Remarks on this clonotype: A much larger clonotype is one base distant, so this may be a read error. The genes are TRBV20-1 and TRBJ2-1; tentatively, D is TRBD2 (6 bases). Trimming pared 3 bases from V and 0 bases from J, leaving 18 bases between. The germline CDR1 and CDR2 sequences are DFQATT and SNEGSKA (reference sequence). The CDR3 spans 17 residues. This chain's CDR3 is CSASGWVAVSSYNEQFF. The CDR3 nucleotides are TGCAGTGCTAGTGGCTGGGTAGCGGTGAGCTCCTACAATGAGCAGTTCTTC.

The V and J genes are TRBV14 and TRBJ1-1; D might be TRBD1 (6 bases). This CDR3 has 15 amino acids. V was trimmed by 4 bases and J by 6 bases, leaving 18 bases between them. From germline, CDR1 is SGHDN and CDR2 FVKESK. CDR3 nucleotides: TGTGCCAGCAGCCTCTCGGGGGGGGCGATGGCTGAAGCTTTCTTT. Protein product: CASSLSGGAMAEAFF.

This clonotype occurred many times. This rearrangement joins TRBV20-1 to TRBJ1-5, with a possible D match to TRBD1 (5 bases). V was shortened by 2 bases and J by 6 bases, with 17 bases between the two germline ends. Germline CDR1 reads DFQATT; CDR2 reads SNEGSKA (reference sequence). CDR3 length: 15 amino acids. The CDR3 DNA is TGCAGTGCTAGAAGTGCGGGGCGCGAAGGTCAGCCCCAGCATTTT. This codes for CSARSAGREGQPQHF.

This clonotype was found many times. The chain couples TRBV29-1 to TRBJ2-5, with D possibly TRBD1 on 5 matching bases. CDR1 SQVTM and CDR2 ANQGSEA come from the germline V gene. V was pared by 1 base and J by 2 bases, with 5 bases between. The CDR3 loop spans 12 amino acids. The CDR3 sequence: CSVEGQQETQYF. As DNA, the CDR3 is TGCAGCGTTGAAGGACAGCAAGAGACCCAGTACTTC.

This clonotype was seen at least ten times. CDR3 in amino acids: CASSYSSGASGEKISYEQYF. DNA for the CDR3: TGTGCCAGCAGTTACTCGAGTGGGGCTAGCGGGGAAAAAATCTCCTACGAGCAGTACTTC. This chain connects TRBV6-5 to TRBJ2-7; 9 positions agree with TRBD2. The germline V gene has CDR1 MNHEY and CDR2 SVGAGI. Trimming at V came to 0 bases and at J to 0 bases, leaving 15 bases not matched to a gene. The CDR3 sequence is 20 residues long.

This clonotype was seen only a few times. The genes are TRBV7-3 and TRBJ2-3, with D perhaps given as TRBD1 or TRBD2 (6 bases each). V was pared by 5 bases and J by 6 bases, with 15 bases between. Germline V lookup: CDR1 SGHTA, CDR2 FQGTGA. The CDR3 loop spans 14 amino acids. CDR3 coding DNA: TGTGCCAGCAGCCCCTGGGGGGCCCTGGATACGCAGTATTTT. Encoded protein: CASSPWGALDTQYF. Using reference TRBV7-3 and TRBJ2-3 for the parts outside the CDR3, the full variable domain is GAGVSQTPSNKVTEKGKYVELRCDPISGHTALYWYRQSLGQGPEFLIYFQGTGAADDSGLPNDRFFAVRPEGSVSTLKIQRTERGDSAVYLCASSPWGALDTQYFGPGTRLTVL.

This clonotype occurred many times. The chain links TRBV13 to TRBJ1-1; maybe TRBD1 (5 bases). V was pared by 5 bases and J by 2 bases, with 15 bases between. The germline gives CDR1 PRHDT, CDR2 FYEKMQ (reference sequence). CDR3 length: 15 amino acids. The CDR3 loop reads CASSHQGIGNTEAFF. The CDR3 bases are TGTGCCAGCAGCCACCAGGGAATTGGTAACACTGAAGCTTTCTTT.

This rearrangement joins TRBV4-3 to TRBJ2-3, with D possibly TRBD1 on 6 matching bases. Germline V CDR1 and CDR2: LGHNA, YSLEER. The V end was cut by 0 bases, the J end by 4 bases, with 17 bases between. This CDR3 has 17 amino acids. The DNA of the CDR3 is TGCGCCAGCAGCCAAGATTACAGGACAGTGGTCGCAGATACGCAGTATTTT. Its translation: CASSQDYRTVVADTQYF.

This clonotype has at least ten counts. The chain combines TRBV2 with TRBJ1-2; D is undetermined. The germline gives CDR1 SNHLY, CDR2 FYNNEI. Trimming removed 7 bases from V and 4 bases from J, with 13 bases in between. This CDR3 spans 13 amino acids. The CDR3 here is CASTPEEGYGYTF. The CDR3 DNA reads as TGTGCCAGCACCCCGGAGGAGGGCTATGGCTACACCTTC. The complete variable domain, with remaining parts taken from reference TRBV2 and TRBJ1-2, reads EPEVTQTPSHQVTQMGQEVILRCVPISNHLYFYWYRQILGQKVEFLVSFYNNEISEKSEIFDDQFSVERPDGSNFTLKIRSTKLEDSAMYFCASTPEEGYGYTFGSGTRLTVV.

The rearrangement links TRBV7-6 to TRBJ2-7; D may be TRBD2 (5 bases). Germline CDR1 SGHVS, CDR2 FNYEAQ. V was shortened by 1 base and J by 5 bases, with 9 bases between the two germline ends. The CDR3 is 13 amino acids. The DNA for the CDR3 is TGTGCCAGCAGCTTAGTTGAGAGGGACGAGCAGTACTTC. It yields the protein CASSLVERDEQYF.

This clonotype was found many times. J is TRBJ2-1 and V is TRBV6-2 or TRBV6-3; 7 bases fit TRBD2. The germline V gene has CDR1 MNHEY and CDR2 SVGEGT. The CDR3 extends over 16 amino acids. V gave up 5 bases and J gave up 7 bases; unmatched junction bases: 14. The CDR3 protein is CASSTYSGFARNEQFF. The CDR3 coding sequence is TGTGCCAGCAGTACATATAGCGGGTTTGCTAGGAATGAGCAGTTCTTC.

This clonotype was detected many times. This chain links TRBV6-1 with TRBJ2-3, with TRBD2 identical over 8 bases. Trimming took 3 bases from V and 1 from J; bases not matched to a gene: 3. This CDR3 is built from 15 residues. Germline-derived CDR1 and CDR2 are MNHNS and SASEGT. The CDR3 loop reads CASSEGAGGTDTQYF. The CDR3 DNA follows: TGTGCCAGCAGTGAGGGAGCGGGGGGCACAGATACGCAGTATTTT.